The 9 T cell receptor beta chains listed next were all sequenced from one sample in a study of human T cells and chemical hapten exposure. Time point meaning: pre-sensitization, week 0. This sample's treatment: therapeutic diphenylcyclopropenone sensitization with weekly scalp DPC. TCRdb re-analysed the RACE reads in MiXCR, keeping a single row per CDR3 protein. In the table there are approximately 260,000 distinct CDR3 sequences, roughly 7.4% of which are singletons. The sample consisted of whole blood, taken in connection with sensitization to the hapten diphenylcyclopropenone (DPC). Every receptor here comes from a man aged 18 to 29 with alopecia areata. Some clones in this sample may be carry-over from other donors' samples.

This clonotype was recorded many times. The CDR3 spells CASSQGSGNTIYF. CDR3 DNA sequence: TGTGCCAGCAGCCAAGGATCTGGAAACACCATATATTTT. This rearrangement joins TRBV3-1 to TRBJ1-3; D unclear. Germline-derived CDR1 and CDR2 are LGHDT and YNNKEL (reference sequence). The ends were cut back, 1 base at V and 1 base at J, with 2 bases in the middle. CDR3 length: 13 residues.

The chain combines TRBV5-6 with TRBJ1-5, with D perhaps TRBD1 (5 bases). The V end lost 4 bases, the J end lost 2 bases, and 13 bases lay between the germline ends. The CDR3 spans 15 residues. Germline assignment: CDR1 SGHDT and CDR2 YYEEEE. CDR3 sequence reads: CASSHTRGGNQPQHF. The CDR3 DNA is TGTGCCAGCAGCCACACTAGAGGGGGCAATCAGCCCCAGCATTTT.

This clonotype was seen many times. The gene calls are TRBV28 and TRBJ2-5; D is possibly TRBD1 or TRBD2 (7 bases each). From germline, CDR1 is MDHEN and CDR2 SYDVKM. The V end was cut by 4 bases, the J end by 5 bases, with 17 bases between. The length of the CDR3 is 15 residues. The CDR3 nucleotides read TGTGCCAGCAGTTACCAGGGGGGGCGGAAGGAGACCCAGTACTTC. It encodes CASSYQGGRKETQYF.

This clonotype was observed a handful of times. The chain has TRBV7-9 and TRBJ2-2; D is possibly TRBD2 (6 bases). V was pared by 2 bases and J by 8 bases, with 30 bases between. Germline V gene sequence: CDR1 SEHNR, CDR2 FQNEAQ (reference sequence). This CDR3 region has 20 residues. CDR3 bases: TGTGCCAGCAGCTTATGGTCCCATTCTAGCGACATAAGAGGATCGGGGGAGCTGTTTTTT. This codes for CASSLWSHSSDIRGSGELFF.

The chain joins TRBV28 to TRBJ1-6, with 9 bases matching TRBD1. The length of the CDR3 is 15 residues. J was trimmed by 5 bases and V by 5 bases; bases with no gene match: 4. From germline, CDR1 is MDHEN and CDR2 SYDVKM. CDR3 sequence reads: CASSGRDRDNSPLHF. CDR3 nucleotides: TGTGCCAGCAGTGGACGGGACAGGGATAATTCACCCCTCCACTTT.

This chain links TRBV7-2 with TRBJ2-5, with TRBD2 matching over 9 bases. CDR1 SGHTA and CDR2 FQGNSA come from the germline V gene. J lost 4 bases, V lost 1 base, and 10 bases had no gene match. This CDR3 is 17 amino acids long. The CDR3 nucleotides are TGTGCCAGCAGCTTAGTCGCTGCTAGCGGGGCAAGAGAGACCCAGTACTTC. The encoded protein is CASSLVAASGARETQYF.

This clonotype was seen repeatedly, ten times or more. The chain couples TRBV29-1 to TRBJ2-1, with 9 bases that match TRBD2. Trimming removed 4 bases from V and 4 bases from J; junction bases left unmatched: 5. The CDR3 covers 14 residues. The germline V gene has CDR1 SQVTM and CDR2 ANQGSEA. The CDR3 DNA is TGCAGCGTTGTTGTGCGGGGGGGTTACAATGAGCAGTTCTTC. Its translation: CSVVVRGGYNEQFF.

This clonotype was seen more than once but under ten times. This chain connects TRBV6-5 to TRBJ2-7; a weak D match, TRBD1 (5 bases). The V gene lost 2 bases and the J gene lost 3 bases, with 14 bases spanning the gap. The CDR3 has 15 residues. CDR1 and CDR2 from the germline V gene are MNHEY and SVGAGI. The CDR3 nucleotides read TGTGCCAGCAGTTACGCTCCCGGACAAAGCTACGAGCAGTACTTC. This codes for CASSYAPGQSYEQYF.

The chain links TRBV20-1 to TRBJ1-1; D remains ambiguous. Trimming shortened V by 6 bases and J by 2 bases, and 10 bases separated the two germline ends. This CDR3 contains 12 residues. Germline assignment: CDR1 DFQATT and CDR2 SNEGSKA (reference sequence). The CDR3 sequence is CSAPLGNTEAFF. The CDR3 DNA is TGCAGTGCCCCACTGGGAAACACTGAAGCTTTCTTT.